This passage covers 26 T cell receptor beta chains from one sample sequenced in a study of blood T cell repertoires in COVID-19. This table comes from immunoSEQ multiplex PCR, and its TCRdb copy is limited to in-frame clones, with some not included. Of under 250,000 clones listed, around 90% are singletons. Sequenced sample: PBMCs or T cells enriched from blood (not recorded which). The receptor source for this set is a woman aged 25-40 years who had been exposed to COVID-19.

This chain connects TRBV25-1 to TRBJ2-5; TRBD1 aligns across 7 bases. Unmatched junction bases numbered 6, after V lost 1 base and J lost 4 bases. CDR1 MGHDK and CDR2 SYGVNS come from the germline V gene. The CDR3 runs to 15 residues. This CDR3 is CASSESAGGPETQYF. The DNA for the CDR3 is TGTGCCAGCAGTGAATCCGCAGGGGGTCCAGAGACCCAGTACTTC.

This clone occurred a few times. The V and J genes are TRBV28 and TRBJ2-6; D may be TRBD2 (6 bases). The CDR3 totals 15 residues. Germline values: CDR1 MDHEN, CDR2 SYDVKM. V was pared by 2 bases and J by 4 bases, with 9 bases between. The CDR3 bases are TGTGCCAGCAGTTTAGGAGGGGCCGGGGCCAACGTCCTGACTTTC. This sequence encodes CASSLGGAGANVLTF.

The V call is TRBV4-1, the J call TRBJ2-5, with D possibly being TRBD2 (6 bases). The germline V gene has CDR1 MGHRA and CDR2 YSYEKL. This CDR3 is 15 amino acids long. Trimming cost V 1 base and J 4 bases, with 13 bases left between them. CDR3 DNA: TGCGCCAGCAGCCAAGTAGCGGTCCCGGCAGAGACCCAGTACTTC. Translation gives CASSQVAVPAETQYF.

This clone was seen a handful of times. The chain has TRBV27 and TRBJ1-2; TRBD1 is a possible D gene (5 bases). The CDR3 loop spans 13 amino acids. The germline V gene has CDR1 MNHEY and CDR2 SMNVEV (reference sequence). Trimming took 5 bases from V and 2 from J, leaving 9 bases between them. The CDR3 sequence is CASSAPGNYGYTF. DNA for the CDR3: TGTGCCAGCAGTGCCCCAGGGAACTATGGCTACACCTTC.

CDR3 nucleotide sequence: TGTGCCAGCAGCTTTCAGGGTATGTCTTCACCCCTCCACTTT. Translation: CASSFQGMSSPLHF. The gene calls are TRBV3-1 (or the pseudogene TRBV3-2) and TRBJ1-6; D might be TRBD1 (5 bases). Deletions cut 5 bases from V and 9 bases from J, with 14 bases between. The CDR3 is made up of 14 amino acids. From germline, CDR1 is LGHDT and CDR2 YNNKEL (reference sequence).

V and J are TRBV30 and TRBJ2-3; 10 bases fit TRBD2. Per the germline V gene, CDR1 is GTSNPN and CDR2 is SVGIG (reference sequence). Germline trimming cut 0 bases from V and 0 bases from J; bases unmatched to any gene: 18. This CDR3 region has 21 residues. Here the CDR3 DNA reads TGTGCCTGGAGTGTACTGAGCGGGAGGGCTTATGGTCGCGATAGCACAGATACGCAGTATTTT. It is translated as CAWSVLSGRAYGRDSTDTQYF.

The rearrangement uses TRBV10-3 and TRBJ1-2; D is undetermined. Between the trimmed V and J ends, which lost 10 bases and 3 bases, there was a span of 12 bases. Germline V CDR1 and CDR2: ENHRY, SYGVKD. This CDR3 is 12 amino acids long. Written as DNA, the CDR3 is TGTGCCAGCTCCGGTTCTTACTATGGCTACACCTTC. Its protein product is CASSGSYYGYTF.

The rearrangement joins TRBV5-1 to TRBJ1-1; D unresolved. Between the trimmed V and J ends, which lost 0 bases and 11 bases, there was a span of 14 bases. The germline V gene has CDR1 SGHRS and CDR2 YFSETQ. CDR3 length: 13 amino acids. The CDR3 is CASSLENPIGAFF. CDR3 coding DNA: TGCGCCAGCAGCTTGGAGAACCCGATCGGTGCTTTCTTT.

The chain's CDR3 is CATSIQDGQPQHF. CDR3 DNA sequence: TGTGCCACCAGTATACAGGATGGACAACCCCAGCATTTT. V and J are TRBV24-1 and TRBJ1-5; D might be TRBD1 (5 bases). The ends were cut back, 6 bases at V and 10 bases at J, with 15 bases in the middle. CDR3 length: 13 amino acids. The germline V gene has CDR1 KGHDR and CDR2 SFDVKD.

The rearrangement links TRBV4-1 to TRBJ1-2, with D tentatively TRBD1 (6 bases). This CDR3 comprises 13 residues. CDR1 is MGHRA, CDR2 YSYEKL, per germline. V lost 1 base and J 6 bases, leaving 9 bases between the germline ends. In DNA form, the CDR3 reads TGCGCCAGCAGCCAAGTGGGGGCGGATGGCTACACCTTC. Encoded protein: CASSQVGADGYTF.

The chain combines TRBV4-1 with TRBJ2-7; tentatively, D is TRBD2 (5 bases). V was pared by 2 bases and J by 0 bases, with 11 bases between. Germline V gives CDR1 MGHRA, CDR2 YSYEKL. The CDR3 runs 15 residues. The CDR3 sequence: CASSQTDSSSYEQYF. CDR3 nucleotides: TGCGCCAGCAGCCAAACGGACTCGAGCTCCTACGAGCAGTACTTC.

This clone occurred once. The chain recombines TRBV7-3 with TRBJ2-1; D unclear. In germline, CDR1 is SGHTA, CDR2 FQGTGA. This CDR3 comprises 14 residues. The V end was cut by 2 bases, the J end by 0 bases, with 5 bases between. As DNA, the CDR3 is TGTGCCAGCAGCTTAGCGAGCTCCTACAATGAGCAGTTCTTC. Its translation is CASSLASSYNEQFF.

The chain has TRBV29-1 and TRBJ2-7, with D possibly TRBD1 on 6 matching bases. With 4 bases removed from V and 3 bases from J, the gap between germline ends came to 10 bases. This CDR3 is 12 amino acids long. CDR1 is SQVTM and CDR2 is ANQGSEA in the germline V gene. The CDR3 nucleotides read TGCAGCGTTGCGACAGGCTACTACGAGCAGTACTTC. This sequence encodes CSVATGYYEQYF.

The CDR3 DNA follows: TGCGCCAGCAGCCCCCAGGGGTACAATCAGCCCCAGCATTTT. Translation: CASSPQGYNQPQHF. The rearrangement links TRBV4-1 to TRBJ1-5; D might be TRBD1 (6 bases). The CDR3 has 14 amino acids. Germline V gene data show CDR1 as MGHRA and CDR2 as YSYEKL. V gave up 4 bases and J gave up 3 bases, with 10 bases separating them.

This clone was observed a single time. The genes are TRBV12-3 or TRBV12-4 and TRBJ1-5; D perhaps matches TRBD1 (5 bases). V shed 6 bases and J shed 12 bases, with 12 bases lying between them. This CDR3 region has 11 residues. The CDR3 DNA is TGTGCCAGCAGCCAAGGAGGGGTCCAGCATTTT. Encoded protein: CASSQGGVQHF.

V and J are TRBV11-3 and TRBJ2-4, with 7 bases aligning to TRBD2. The germline gives CDR1 SGHNT, CDR2 YENEEA. CDR3 size: 13 residues. The junction had 9 bases not matched to a gene; V was cut back by 4 bases and J by 12 bases. CDR3 sequence: CASSSETGTTQYF. CDR3 in DNA: TGTGCCAGCAGCTCCGAGACCGGGACTACTCAGTACTTC.

J is TRBJ2-1 and V is TRBV2; no definite D call. Trimming cost V 7 bases and J 6 bases, with 7 bases left between them. Looked up from germline, CDR1 is SNHLY and CDR2 is FYNNEI. The CDR3 extends over 11 amino acids. The CDR3 reads CASTAFNEQFF. In nucleotides, the CDR3 is TGTGCCAGCACAGCGTTCAATGAGCAGTTCTTC.

The V gene is TRBV3-1 (or the pseudogene TRBV3-2), the J gene TRBJ1-2; tentatively, D is TRBD1 (6 bases). The CDR3 has 16 amino acids. Per germline, CDR1 LGHDT and CDR2 YNNKEL (reference sequence). Trimming took off 0 bases at V and 7 bases at J, with 18 bases between the two ends. CDR3 nucleotide sequence: TGTGCCAGCAGCCAAGAACTCGCCGGGGGGCCACTTGGCTACACCTTC. It yields the protein CASSQELAGGPLGYTF.

About this clone: The same CDR3 arises from other DNA sequences in this sample as well. The gene calls are TRBV5-1 and TRBJ2-7; 8 positions agree with TRBD2. This CDR3 contains 14 residues. Trimming cost V 4 bases and J 0 bases; bases outside gene matches: 3. Germline-derived CDR1 and CDR2 are SGHRS and YFSETQ. This CDR3 reads CASSLTSASYEQYF. The CDR3 DNA reads as TGCGCCAGCAGCCTGACTAGCGCCTCCTACGAGCAGTACTTC.

V and J are TRBV19 and TRBJ1-1, with D possibly matching TRBD1 (5 bases). Per germline, CDR1 LNHDA and CDR2 SQIVND (reference sequence). The V end lost 4 bases, the J end lost 7 bases, and 7 bases lay between the germline ends. This CDR3 is built from 11 residues. In nucleotides, the CDR3 is TGTGCCAGTAGTAATACAGGTGAAGCTTTCTTT. Encoded protein: CASSNTGEAFF.

The V and J genes are TRBV2 and TRBJ1-1; D remains ambiguous. The CDR3 has 14 amino acids. CDR1 and CDR2 (germline): SNHLY, FYNNEI. The V gene lost 7 bases and the J gene lost 2 bases, with 14 bases spanning the gap. The CDR3 protein is CASKYVGVNTEAFF. Written as DNA, the CDR3 is TGTGCCAGCAAGTATGTCGGGGTTAACACTGAAGCTTTCTTT.

The chain recombines TRBV4-1 with TRBJ1-5; D unresolved. Germline V gene sequence: CDR1 MGHRA, CDR2 YSYEKL. This CDR3 has 14 residues. Trimming cost V 3 bases and J 0 bases, with 6 bases left between them. The CDR3, as DNA: TGCGCCAGCAGCCACCTACTTAGCAATCAGCCCCAGCATTTT. Encoded protein: CASSHLLSNQPQHF.

This clone came up once. The chain joins TRBV9 to TRBJ2-2; 11 bases fit TRBD1. The CDR3 runs 18 residues. J was trimmed by 4 bases and V by 4 bases; bases with no gene match: 12. CDR1 and CDR2 (germline): SGDLS, YYNGEE. In DNA, the CDR3 is TGTGCCAGCAGCATCAGAGGTGGACAGGGGGCTATCACCGGGGAGCTGTTTTTT. Translation: CASSIRGGQGAITGELFF.

The chain uses TRBV24-1 and TRBJ2-7, with D tentatively TRBD1 (7 bases). V lost 8 bases and J 7 bases, leaving 17 bases between the germline ends. The CDR3 spans 13 residues. In germline, CDR1 is KGHDR, CDR2 SFDVKD. The CDR3 sequence is CATKASPGGEQYF. The DNA of the CDR3 is TGTGCCACCAAGGCCAGCCCAGGGGGGGAGCAGTACTTC.

The chain uses TRBV4-2 and TRBJ2-2; D ambiguous. Trimming removed 0 bases from V and 6 bases from J, with 14 bases in between. This CDR3 spans 16 amino acids. CDR1 is LGHNA and CDR2 is YNFKEQ in the germline V gene. CDR3 residues: CASSQEFGQISGELFF. The CDR3 DNA reads as TGTGCCAGCAGCCAAGAATTTGGGCAGATTTCCGGGGAGCTGTTTTTT.

This clone showed up just a few times. The V call is TRBV6-1, the J call TRBJ1-2; 7 bases align to TRBD1. V was clipped by 5 bases and J by 6 bases; unmatched bases: 9. The CDR3 runs to 14 residues. Germline assignment: CDR1 MNHNS and CDR2 SASEGT. The CDR3 protein is CASSPSTGRNGYTF. CDR3 DNA: TGTGCCAGCAGTCCGTCGACAGGGCGGAATGGCTACACCTTC.